This T cell receptor beta chain was sequenced in a study of T cell responses to AZD1222 COVID-19 vaccine. General study results and limits: Vaccination with two AZD1222 doses was followed by a rise in Spike-specific TCR breadth and depth.

Here immunoSEQ multiplex PCR was the method, and the copy in TCRdb shows in-frame clones only, minus some. Here the sample spans about 180,000 clones, around 94% being singletons. About this clone: Its target is not known.

The receptor was derived from an adult who received the AZD1222 COVID-19 vaccine. Specimen: peripheral blood, collected 28 days after the second AZD1222 dose.

CDR3 bases: TGTGCCAGCAGCCCTTTGGGCGAGACCCAGTACTTC. Its translation is CASSPLGETQYF. The chain recombines TRBV5-4 with TRBJ2-5; no definite D call. Germline CDR1 is SGHNT and CDR2 is YYREEE (reference sequence). The ends were cut back, 4 bases at V and 5 bases at J, with 9 bases in the middle. The CDR3 is 12 amino acids.